This record looks at one TCR beta chain sequence and its context. This clonotype was seen a handful of times. The target of this receptor is not known. No much larger clone is present one base from it, and per-base qualities are unavailable. PBMCs were isolated by Ficoll-Paque density gradient centrifugation. This sample is drawn from a study of T-cell memory formation after mild COVID-19 (dated by TCRdb to the early 2020s). Study-level background: Most TCR sequence clusters were specific to one of the two donors. In a couple of donors, T-cell clones that expanded and contracted after mild COVID-19 were tracked by sequencing TCRalpha and TCRbeta repertoires over time. The cohort comprised two young, previously healthy adult volunteers, one female and one male. The research as a whole found: The study covered only a couple of mild cases, and larger cohorts including severe cases with pre-infection samples were considered necessary. Contracting CD4+ clones turned up mainly in the CM and EM memory subsets, whereas EMRA was where CD8+ clones were enriched. SARS-CoV-2 specificity was not confirmed for the second-wave clones peaking on day 37. Some responding clones were detected in pre-infection memory, suggesting pre-existing cross-reactive memory T cells joined the SARS-CoV-2 response. Clones that contracted from day 15 to 85 showed balanced CD4/CD8 phenotypes, whereas a second wave of clones that expanded from day 15 to 37 leaned towards CD4+.

The junction shows trimming of 10 bases on V and 4 bases on J, and the gene matches do not reach 7 bases of it. The germline V gene sets CDR1 to MDHEN and CDR2 to SYDVKM. The CDR3 covers 14 residues, taking in both the cysteine and the phenylalanine. Only the CDR3 region is kept as DNA, spanning 42 bases read in frame from base 1. The sequencer listed for this sample is Illumina NovaSeq 6000. TCRalpha and TCRbeta cDNA libraries were built by 5'RACE with constant-segment primers, adding sample barcodes and unique molecular identifiers. Trizol reagent was used to extract RNA from every sample. The libraries were amplified in two PCR steps, and the second step added a second sample barcode and Illumina TruSeq adapters. Sequencing of the libraries was done on an Illumina NovaSeq, producing 2 x 150 bp paired-end reads. On the study's bioinformatics: Demultiplexing of reads and collapsing into UMI-guided consensus sequences were performed with migec v1.2.7. Using mixcr v2.1.11, UMI consensuses were aligned to TRA and TRB V and J templates and then assembled into clonotypes. A clonotype was counted as expanded or contracted only when both edgeR and NoisET called the clonotype significant, with the noise models trained on biological replicates. edgeR calls used a false discovery rate-adjusted p below 0.01 and a log2 fold-change threshold of 1. As an exploratory analysis of dynamics, max-normalized trajectories of the 1000 most abundant clonotypes were examined by PCA with hierarchical clustering. Each responding clone was given a CD4 or CD8 phenotype based on the CD4+ and CD8+ repertoires, which had been sequenced separately. TCRdb reworked the public reads: Q25 trimming with fastp, MiXCR clone assembly, productive beta chains retained. Every distinct CDR3 protein forms one entry, paired with its most common genes and DNA. TCRdb, not the authors, supplied the V and J calls. The sample yields roughly 450,000 distinct CDR3 sequences; approximately 18% were counted once. In total, the top ten clones hold roughly 21% of the sample.

Sequencing was performed on PBMCs or a T cell subset sorted from them (not recorded which). This sequence originates from a man younger than 35 who had mild COVID-19 (a few samples of this study predate the infection). The sample titles of this study are shuffled in the database, so cell type and time point are left out; the donor was told from shared clones. The V and J segments used are TRBV28 and TRBJ2-5, with TRBD2 matching 12 junction bases. In nucleotide form, the sequence is TGTGCCACCTTCCCGGGACTAGCGGGAGAGACCCAGTACTTC. Its product reads: CATFPGLAGETQYF. With the rest looked up from the reference TRBV28 and TRBJ2-5 genes rather than sequenced, the full variable domain is DVKVTQSSRYLVKRTGEKVFLECVQDMDHENMFWYRQDPGLGLRLIYFSYDVKMKEKGDIPEGYSVSREKKERFSLILESASTNQTSMYLCATFPGLAGETQYFGPGTRLLVL.